These 21 T cell receptor beta chains were all obtained from the same sample, sequenced in a study of T cells in women clearing cervical HPV infection (dated by TCRdb to between 2017 and 2018). The library relied on the immunoSEQ multiplex PCR assay. TCRdb obtained this table from immuneACCESS and retained in-frame rearrangements with V and J assigned. These tables miss some clones; where compared with another copy, unresolved V genes account for less than half of the shortfall, and the remainder is unexplained. The sample table on file contains around 18,000 clones. 7.2% of the sample rests with the top ten. The sequenced sample consisted of blood buffy coat. The receptors stem from a woman aged 18 to 75 with a cervical HPV16 infection that either progressed to CIN3+ or cleared (not recorded which).

Comment on this clone: The read gets to within 3 residues of the CDR3 end, and the germline J gene fills in the rest. The chain carries TRBV13 and TRBJ1-3; possibly TRBD1 for D (6 bases). CDR1 is PRHDT, CDR2 FYEKMQ, per germline (reference sequence). V was trimmed by 0 bases and J by 2 bases, leaving 11 bases between them. The CDR3 runs 16 residues. The CDR3 is CASSLGRGKPGNTIYF. CDR3 DNA (partial): TGTGCCAGCAGCTTAGGGAGGGGGAAACCTGGAAACACC. Filled out from reference TRBV13 and TRBJ1-3, the complete variable domain reads AAGVIQSPRHLIKEKRETATLKCYPIPRHDTVYWYQQGPGQDPQFLISFYEKMQSDKGSIPDRFSAQQFSDYHSELNMSSLELGDSALYFCASSLGRGKPGNTIYFGEGSWLTVV.

To note about this clone: The missing CDR3 end, 3 residues past where the read stops, is filled in from the germline J gene. The J gene is TRBJ2-7, the V gene TRBV10-3; TRBD2 matches 9 bases. Trimming took 0 bases from V and 4 from J; bases not matched to a gene: 4. The germline gives CDR1 ENHRY, CDR2 SYGVKD. There are 15 residues in the CDR3. The part of the CDR3 DNA that was read is TGTGCCATCAGTGAGTCGACTAGCGGACCTTACGAG. It translates to CAISESTSGPYE. The CDR3 in its entirety is CAISESTSGPYEQYF.

Regarding this clone: The CDR3 goes on 3 residues after the read ends, and that part is filled in from the germline J gene. This rearrangement joins TRBV28 to TRBJ1-2; 10 bases align to TRBD1. The CDR3 has 14 amino acids. The V gene end was trimmed by 3 bases and the J gene end by 7 bases; junction bases not matched to a gene: 5. Germline loops: CDR1 MDHEN, CDR2 SYDVKM. The CDR3 sequence: CASSFWTGGGGYTF. CDR3 bases read: TGTGCCAGCAGTTTTTGGACAGGGGGGGGTGGC.

As concerns this clone: Read data end 3 residues before the CDR3 end; the end is taken from the germline J gene. The chain joins TRBV2 to TRBJ2-7; maybe TRBD1 (5 bases). The V gene's germline CDR1 is SNHLY and CDR2 FYNNEI. This CDR3 comprises 14 residues. The V and J ends lost 6 bases and 4 bases respectively, with 16 bases between them. CDR3: CASRWTQGSYEQYF. CDR3 bases read: TGTGCCAGCAGGTGGACCCAGGGCTCATACGAG.

As for this clone: The CDR3 end is not reached by the read, which stops 3 residues before it; the germline J gene fills it in. J is TRBJ2-5 and V is TRBV2; TRBD2 matches 12 bases. The germline V gene has CDR1 SNHLY and CDR2 FYNNEI. CDR3 length: 16 residues. V was pared by 4 bases and J by 4 bases, with 7 bases of the junction left unmatched. The CDR3 is CASSGELAGGPETQYF. CDR3 bases read: TGTGCCAGCAGTGGGGAACTAGCGGGGGGTCCAGAGACC.

To note about this clone: The read stops 3 residues short of the end of the CDR3; the missing end is completed from the germline J gene. The chain employs TRBV19 and TRBJ1-6; TRBD1 agrees at 11 bases. This CDR3 contains 18 residues. Looked up from germline, CDR1 is LNHDA and CDR2 is SQIVND (reference sequence). Trimming at V came to 3 bases and at J to 2 bases, leaving 6 bases not matched to a gene. This CDR3 reads CASSIRRTGGAYNSPLHF. CDR3 DNA (partial): TGTGCCAGTAGTATCCGAAGGACAGGGGGCGCCTATAATTCACCC.

In regard to this clone: The read comes to an end 3 residues before the CDR3 does, leaving the germline J gene to fill in the end. The chain recombines TRBV2 with TRBJ2-7, with 12 bases lining up with TRBD2. From germline, CDR1 is SNHLY and CDR2 FYNNEI. The CDR3 is 15 residues long. After removal of 6 bases from V and 4 bases from J, the junction contained 7 bases not matched to a gene. CDR3 DNA (partial): TGTGCCAGCAGAGCACGGACTAGCGGGGCTTACGAG. Amino acid sequence: CASRARTSGAYE. The full-length CDR3 reads as CASRARTSGAYEQYF.

Notes on this clone: The read comes to an end 3 residues before the CDR3 does, leaving the germline J gene to fill in the end. This chain joins TRBV5-1 and TRBJ1-2; D is perhaps TRBD1 (5 bases). Germline V gives CDR1 SGHRS, CDR2 YFSETQ. There are 15 residues in the CDR3. Trimming took off 4 bases at V and 4 bases at J, with 17 bases between the two ends. This chain's CDR3 is CASSHTGQVTYGYTF. The DNA read from the CDR3 is TGCGCCAGCAGCCACACAGGCCAGGTTACCTATGGC.

Comments on this clone: The CDR3 is cut off 3 residues early in the read; its end comes from the germline J gene. The V and J genes are TRBV20-1 and TRBJ2-5; the match to TRBD2 covers 11 bases. This CDR3 is 14 amino acids long. Germline V gene data show CDR1 as DFQATT and CDR2 as SNEGSKA (reference sequence). The V segment lost 3 bases and the J segment 5 bases; nucleotides outside the gene matches: 5. The CDR3 here is CSASEPSGGETQYF. The CDR3 bases that were read are TGCAGTGCTAGTGAACCTAGCGGGGGGGAGACC.

CDR3 in amino acids: CAWRELSRDRGMGNQPQHF. The DNA read from the CDR3 is TGTGCCTGGAGGGAACTCTCCCGGGACAGGGGAATGGGCAATCAGCCC. This rearrangement joins TRBV30 to TRBJ1-5; 10 bases match TRBD1. Coverage ceases 3 residues before the CDR3 finishes, and the germline J gene fills in the end. In germline, CDR1 is GTSNPN, CDR2 SVGIG (reference sequence). V lost 3 bases to trimming and J lost 2 bases; unmatched junction nucleotides: 16. The CDR3 runs 19 residues.

Incomplete CDR3 DNA: TGCGCCAGCCAAGGACAGGCACATAGCAATCAGCCC. Translation: CASQGQAHSNQP. The full-length CDR3 reads as CASQGQAHSNQPQHF. The gene calls are TRBV10-2 and TRBJ1-5; 7 bases align to TRBD1. The read is 3 residues too short to cover the CDR3 end, so that end is filled in from the germline J gene. J was trimmed by 0 bases and V by 8 bases; bases with no gene match: 7. Germline V gene sequence: CDR1 WSHSY, CDR2 SAAADI. This CDR3 has 15 residues.

By frequency, this clone is medium-sized (0.01 to 0.1%). The read stops 3 residues short of the end of the CDR3; the missing end is completed from the germline J gene. The chain is built from TRBV6-1 and TRBJ2-2, with D unclear. The CDR3 sequence is 11 residues long. Germline CDR1 and CDR2: MNHNS and SASEGT. The CDR3 loop reads CASSEDVRLFF. CDR3 DNA, as far as it was read: TGTGCCAGCAGTGAAGACGTCAGG.

Comment on this clone: The CDR3 end lies 3 residues beyond the end of the read and is filled in from the germline J gene. The sample holds other DNA sequences that translate to the same CDR3. V usage is TRBV12-5 and J usage is TRBJ2-5, with a tentative D call TRBD2 (6 bases). CDR3 length equals 13 residues. The germline gives CDR1 LGHNT, CDR2 FRNRAP. V gave up 6 bases and J gave up 6 bases, with 14 bases separating them. CDR3 in amino acids: CASGLTGEKTQYF. Incomplete CDR3 DNA: TGTGCTAGTGGCTTAACGGGGGAAAAGACC.

Worth noting for this clone: Coverage ceases 3 residues before the CDR3 finishes, and the germline J gene fills in the end. This sequence joins TRBV4-2 and TRBJ1-2, with TRBD1 as a possible D gene (6 bases). V was cut by 2 bases and J by 4 bases, with 20 bases left in between. Germline V gives CDR1 LGHNA, CDR2 YNFKEQ. The CDR3 is made up of 17 amino acids. CDR3 DNA, as far as it was read: TGTGCCAGCAGCCAAAGGGGGATGCGTCAGGGGTTCTATGGC. This translates into CASSQRGMRQGFYG. The complete CDR3 reads CASSQRGMRQGFYGYTF.

Comment on this clone: The read ends 3 residues early relative to the CDR3; the germline J gene fills the gap. The V call is TRBV7-8, the J call TRBJ2-7, with a tentative D call TRBD1 (7 bases). The CDR3 spans 15 residues. Germline V CDR1 and CDR2: SGHVS, FQNEAQ. V was cut by 6 bases and J by 4 bases, with 19 bases left in between. The part of the CDR3 DNA that was read is TGTGCCAGCAGTTTCCAGGGGGGCTCATTATACGAG. It yields the protein CASSFQGGSLYE. The complete CDR3 reads CASSFQGGSLYEQYF.

A note on this clone: The read ends 3 residues before the CDR3 terminus; that terminus is restored from the germline J gene. The chain couples TRBV30 to TRBJ2-3, with 10 nucleotides matching TRBD1. This CDR3 is 14 amino acids long. The germline V gene encodes CDR1 GTSNPN and CDR2 SVGIG (reference sequence). V shed 2 bases and J 5 bases; nucleotides not matched to a gene: 4. CDR3: CAWSSGTGVDTQYF. CDR3 DNA (partial): TGTGCCTGGAGTTCAGGGACAGGGGTAGATACG.

A note on this clone: The read comes to an end 3 residues before the CDR3 does, leaving the germline J gene to fill in the end. This chain joins TRBV20-1 and TRBJ2-5, with TRBD1 matching over 7 bases. This CDR3 is 16 amino acids long. The junction had 13 bases not matched to a gene; V was cut back by 1 base and J by 5 bases. Germline CDR1 and CDR2: DFQATT and SNEGSKA (reference sequence). The CDR3 loop reads CSARAKNRGARETQYF. The covered CDR3 bases are TGCAGTGCTAGAGCAAAAAACAGGGGTGCTCGGGAGACC.

With regard to this clone: The DNA ends 3 residues before the CDR3 does, and the rest of the CDR3 is filled in from the germline J gene. The rearrangement joins TRBV5-1 to TRBJ1-2; TRBD1 agrees at 7 bases. CDR3 length: 15 amino acids. Germline CDR1 SGHRS, CDR2 YFSETQ. The trim removed 0 bases at V and 5 bases at J, leaving 7 bases unmatched. CDR3 DNA (partial): TGCGCCAGCAGCTTGGACGGAACGGGACAGTATGGC. Protein product: CASSLDGTGQYG. The whole CDR3 region reads CASSLDGTGQYGYTF.

Details on this clone: From the germline J gene comes the end of the CDR3, since the read stops 3 residues before it. The chain uses TRBV7-7 and TRBJ2-1, with TRBD1 matching over 7 bases. The CDR3 is 16 residues long. Trimming removed 4 bases from V and 4 bases from J; junction bases left unmatched: 10. CDR1 is SSHAT, CDR2 FNYEAQ, per germline (reference sequence). This chain's CDR3 is CASSSQPGGSYNEQFF. CDR3 DNA, as far as it was read: TGTGCCAGCAGCTCGCAACCAGGGGGATCATACAATGAG.

Concerning this clone itself: Read sequence stops 3 residues before the CDR3 end, and the germline J gene provides the missing end. The chain combines TRBV19 with TRBJ2-3; D may be TRBD1 (6 bases). The CDR3 covers 14 residues. The germline V and J ends were trimmed by 11 bases and 1 base, with 16 bases remaining between them. The germline CDR1 and CDR2 sequences are LNHDA and SQIVND (reference sequence). The sequenced CDR3 bases are TGTGCCTGCGAGAAGGGGGAAGGCACAGATACG. It encodes CACEKGEGTDT. The whole CDR3 region reads CACEKGEGTDTQYF.

With regard to this clone: The CDR3 goes on 3 residues after the read ends, and that part is filled in from the germline J gene. This chain links TRBV29-1 with TRBJ2-3; possibly TRBD2 for D (5 bases). Trimming shortened V by 1 base and J by 5 bases, and 13 bases separated the two germline ends. Germline assignment: CDR1 SQVTM and CDR2 ANQGSEA. This CDR3 region has 14 residues. Here the CDR3 reads CSVEGATRVDTQYF. The covered CDR3 bases are TGCAGCGTTGAAGGGGCCACGAGGGTAGATACG.